Listed below are T cell receptor beta chains from one sample, sequenced in a study of cytomegalovirus exposure and HLA in healthy donors. Sequencing used immunoSEQ multiplex PCR; TCRdb keeps in-frame clones, though not all of them. This table has about 190,000 clones, around 80% appearing once. The source material was PBMCs. The receptors come from a male donor in good health and CMV-seronegative. Both conserved end residues are part of each CDR3. Each record gives: D gene, V gene, J gene, clone size, CDR3 protein, CDR3 DNA. The D gene is left open where the match is weak. Clone sizes are given selectively: once, few, many, or a class where the clone is expanded.

TRBD1	TRBV7-8	TRBJ1-1	.	CASSLPTGGDDMNTEAFF	TGTGCCAGCAGCCTCCCAACAGGGGGCGACGACATGAACACTGAAGCTTTCTTT
.	TRBV5-3	TRBJ2-1	once	CARSLGLYNEQFF	TGTGCCAGAAGCTTGGGACTATACAATGAGCAGTTCTTC
.	TRBV13	TRBJ2-3	few	CASSHTPIPTATDTQYF	TGTGCCAGCAGTCACACTCCCATACCGACTGCCACAGATACGCAGTATTTT
TRBD1	TRBV4-2	TRBJ2-7	once	CASSEKLDRVFVDEQYF	TGTGCCAGCAGCGAGAAACTCGACAGGGTTTTCGTCGACGAGCAGTACTTC
.	TRBV7-9	TRBJ1-6	.	CASSFAGPSYNSPLHF	TGTGCCAGCAGCTTTGCGGGGCCCTCCTATAATTCACCCCTCCACTTT
.	TRBV18	TRBJ1-4	few	CASSPVRGVNEKLFF	TGTGCCAGCTCACCAGTCAGGGGAGTTAATGAAAAACTGTTTTTT
TRBD2	TRBV5-1	TRBJ2-1	.	CASSSITSGGPSYNEQFF	TGCGCCAGCAGCTCGATAACTAGCGGTGGTCCCTCCTACAATGAGCAGTTCTTC
TRBD2	TRBV19	TRBJ2-2	.	CASSIPGGPTGELFF	TGTGCCAGTAGTATACCGGGAGGGCCGACCGGGGAGCTGTTTTTT
TRBD2	TRBV11-2	TRBJ2-7	.	CASSLGPDPTSYF	TGTGCCAGCAGCTTAGGACCCGATCCGACTAGCTACTTC
TRBD2	TRBV28	TRBJ2-1	.	CASSPLLAGGPLVEQFF	TGTGCCAGCAGCCCCCTCTTAGCGGGAGGGCCTCTTGTTGAGCAGTTCTTC
.	TRBV7-8	TRBJ2-7	.	CASRTTQAPRLNEQYF	TGTGCCAGCAGGACAACGCAGGCCCCCAGATTAAACGAGCAGTACTTC
TRBD2	TRBV7-3	TRBJ2-2	few	CASSLNPSGVTGELFF	TGTGCCAGCAGCTTAAATCCTAGCGGGGTCACCGGGGAGCTGTTTTTT
.	TRBV5-5	TRBJ1-2	.	CASSLGPGQGYGYTF	TGTGCCAGCAGCTTGGGCCCTGGGCAGGGCTATGGCTACACCTTC
.	TRBV30	TRBJ1-5	.	CAWSVRARDQPQHF	.
.	TRBV4-1	TRBJ2-2	.	CASSQVPGTNTGELFF	TGCGCCAGCAGCCAAGTACCAGGAACCAACACCGGGGAGCTGTTTTTT
TRBD1	TRBV28	TRBJ1-5	.	CASSPHSGQAKHQPQHF	TGTGCCAGCAGTCCTCATTCGGGACAGGCTAAGCATCAGCCCCAGCATTTT
TRBD2	TRBV9	TRBJ2-1	.	CASIYGSSGGYNEQFF	TGTGCCAGCATCTATGGCTCTAGCGGGGGCTACAATGAGCAGTTCTTC
.	TRBV5-6	TRBJ2-7	.	CASSFTFWGVTTYEQYF	TGTGCCAGCAGCTTCACCTTTTGGGGGGTAACCACCTACGAGCAGTACTTC
.	TRBV7-8	TRBJ2-3	.	CASTGPLATDTQYF	TGTGCCAGCACTGGTCCACTTGCCACAGATACGCAGTATTTT
.	TRBV30	TRBJ1-4	few	CACPQEGWAEKLFF	TGTGCCTGCCCACAGGAGGGGTGGGCTGAAAAACTGTTTTTT
.	TRBV19	TRBJ2-5	.	CASSIGALMPETQYF	TGTGCCAGTAGTATAGGGGCCTTAATGCCAGAGACCCAGTACTTC
TRBD2	TRBV2	TRBJ2-1	.	CASRSTPGQTGLAYNEQFF	TGTGCCAGCCGTTCCACCCCTGGGCAAACGGGACTAGCTTACAATGAGCAGTTCTTC
.	TRBV15	TRBJ2-7	.	CATSRDDGSSYEQYF	TGTGCCACCAGCAGAGACGACGGGAGCTCCTACGAGCAGTACTTC
TRBD1	TRBV19	TRBJ2-3	.	CASSIGTGGADTQYF	TGTGCCAGTAGTATAGGGACAGGGGGCGCAGATACGCAGTATTTT
.	TRBV5-6	TRBJ1-6	few	CASSLERKFTPLHF	TGTGCCAGCAGCTTAGAGCGTAAATTCACACCCCTCCACTTT
TRBD1	TRBV6-4	TRBJ1-2	.	CASSDGGGVDGYTF	TGTGCCAGCAGCGACGGAGGGGGCGTTGATGGCTACACCTTC
TRBD1	TRBV28	TRBJ1-5	.	CASSAPTGMKNQPQHF	TGTGCCAGCAGTGCTCCGACAGGGATGAAGAATCAGCCCCAGCATTTT
.	TRBV5-4	TRBJ2-1	.	CASSAPSGKYNEQFF	TGTGCCAGCAGCGCCCCGAGCGGCAAATACAATGAGCAGTTCTTC
.	TRBV6-6	TRBJ1-4	.	CASKFTDKTNEKLFF	TGTGCCAGCAAGTTCACGGACAAGACTAATGAAAAACTGTTTTTT
TRBD1	TRBV7-9	TRBJ1-6	.	CASSLAWGQGNSPLHF	TGTGCCAGCAGCTTAGCGTGGGGACAGGGGAATTCACCCCTCCACTTT
.	TRBV6-5	TRBJ2-7	.	CASKTSSYEQYF	TGTGCCAGCAAAACAAGCTCCTACGAGCAGTACTTC
.	TRBV4-2	TRBJ2-7	.	CASSQSDSSYEQYF	TGTGCCAGCAGCCAATCCGATAGCTCCTACGAGCAGTACTTC
.	TRBV19	TRBJ2-1	.	CASRPETYNEQFF	TGTGCCAGTAGACCTGAGACTTACAATGAGCAGTTCTTC
.	TRBV28	TRBJ2-2	.	CASSPIDRNTGELFF	TGTGCCAGCAGCCCTATCGACAGGAACACCGGGGAGCTGTTTTTT
.	TRBV5-1	TRBJ2-5	.	CASSLDQGQETQYF	TGCGCCAGCAGCTTGGATCAGGGGCAAGAGACCCAGTACTTC
.	TRBV9	TRBJ2-7	.	CASSVGGGRPYEQYF	TGTGCCAGCAGCGTGGGCGGAGGGAGACCCTACGAGCAGTACTTC
.	TRBV5-6	TRBJ1-5	few	CASSWGGGNQPQHF	TGTGCCAGCAGCTGGGGGGGCGGGAATCAGCCCCAGCATTTT
TRBD1	TRBV5-3	TRBJ1-1	few	CARSFPWGQGAVTEAFF	TGTGCCAGAAGCTTTCCGTGGGGACAGGGGGCGGTCACTGAAGCTTTCTTT
.	TRBV28	TRBJ1-5	.	CASSADRNQPQHF	TGTGCCAGCAGTGCGGACAGAAATCAGCCCCAGCATTTT
.	TRBV4-3	TRBJ2-3	.	CASSQERQRTDTQYF	TGCGCCAGCAGCCAAGAGAGGCAGCGCACAGATACGCAGTATTTT
TRBD1	TRBV7-8	TRBJ2-1	.	CASSLDRGRYNEQFF	TGTGCCAGCAGCCTTGACAGGGGGCGTTACAATGAGCAGTTCTTC
TRBD2	TRBV29-1	TRBJ2-1	.	CSVAREDEQFF	TGCAGCGTTGCGCGGGAGGATGAGCAGTTCTTC
.	TRBV19	TRBJ1-5	few	CASSPRDIHDQPQHF	TGTGCCAGTAGTCCGAGGGACATTCATGATCAGCCCCAGCATTTT
.	TRBV6-5	TRBJ2-1	.	CASSSNPDSLGEQFF	TGTGCCAGCAGTAGCAACCCGGACTCCTTGGGGGAGCAGTTCTTC
TRBD2	TRBV7-2	TRBJ2-7	.	CASSSMGLAAPYEQYF	TGTGCCAGCAGCTCGATGGGACTAGCGGCCCCCTACGAGCAGTACTTC
TRBD2	TRBV7-7	TRBJ2-3	.	CASSLSLAGPEDTQYF	TGTGCTAGCAGCTTATCCCTAGCGGGGCCCGAGGATACGCAGTATTTT
.	TRBV5-4	TRBJ2-5	.	CASSLFTVQETQYF	TGTGCCAGCAGCTTGTTCACAGTCCAAGAGACCCAGTACTTC
.	TRBV29-1	TRBJ2-5	.	CSARRGFAETQYF	TGCAGCGCCAGAAGGGGGTTTGCAGAGACCCAGTACTTC
TRBD2	TRBV7-6	TRBJ2-3	.	CASSNRAAGAHDTQYF	TGTGCCAGCAGCAACCGGGCAGCGGGGGCTCACGATACGCAGTATTTT
TRBD2	TRBV9	TRBJ2-5	few	CASSDVAGGLETQYF	TGTGCCAGCAGCGATGTAGCGGGGGGGCTAGAGACCCAGTACTTC
TRBD2	TRBV28	TRBJ2-1	.	CASGFRDYRDLSSYNEQFF	TGTGCCAGCGGCTTCCGGGACTACCGAGATCTAAGCTCCTACAATGAGCAGTTCTTC
TRBD2	TRBV29-1	TRBJ2-5	.	CSVLRTSEVQYF	TGCAGCGTCCTTAGGACTAGCGAGGTCCAGTACTTC
TRBD2	TRBV6-1	TRBJ2-5	.	CASSPGGGTQYF	TGTGCCAGCAGTCCCGGGGGGGGGACCCAGTACTTC
.	TRBV11-3	TRBJ2-5	.	CASSQRAAGETQYF	TGTGCCAGCAGCCAAAGGGCGGCGGGTGAGACCCAGTACTTC
TRBD1	TRBV19	TRBJ2-5	.	CASSTLLRQGRQETQYF	TGTGCCAGTAGCACACTCTTAAGACAGGGGCGACAAGAGACCCAGTACTTC
.	TRBV18	TRBJ1-5	.	CASSPGGLNQPQHF	TGTGCCAGCTCACCAGGAGGTTTGAATCAGCCCCAGCATTTT
.	TRBV9	TRBJ2-4	.	CASSQGSLAKNIQYF	TGTGCCAGCAGCCAGGGGAGTCTAGCCAAAAACATTCAGTACTTC
TRBD1	TRBV7-2	TRBJ2-1	.	CASRFDRGRFDEQFF	TGTGCCAGCAGATTCGACAGGGGGCGCTTCGATGAGCAGTTCTTC
.	TRBV29-1	TRBJ1-2	.	CSVSPLADYGYTF	TGCAGCGTGAGCCCCCTGGCGGACTATGGCTACACCTTC